Listed here are 24 T cell receptor beta chains from one sample, sequenced in a study of OX40 agonist ivuxolimab in advanced cancers. Clones were sequenced by immunoSEQ multiplex PCR, and TCRdb holds only the in-frame ones, with some missing. Of tens of thousands of clones in the sample, around 80% were seen once. Sequenced material: CD4+ or CD8+ T cells sorted from blood, taken in a trial of the OX40 agonist ivuxolimab. The receptors were gathered from an adult with an advanced solid tumor such as melanoma, head and neck, liver or kidney cancer.

The chain has TRBV5-6 and TRBJ1-4; D is undetermined. Germline CDR1 SGHDT, CDR2 YYEEEE. The V gene lost 4 bases and the J gene lost 7 bases, with 11 bases spanning the gap. The CDR3 extends over 13 amino acids. Here the CDR3 DNA reads TGTGCCAGCAGCGCGGAGCGTGGTGAAAAACTGTTTTTT. Amino acids: CASSAERGEKLFF.

In this sample, this clone turned up a few times. The chain carries TRBV6-4 and TRBJ2-7, with 10 bases identical to TRBD2. CDR1 is MRHNA and CDR2 is SNTAGT in the germline V gene. V gave up 6 bases and J gave up 11 bases; unmatched junction bases: 7. The CDR3 sequence is 12 residues long. This chain's CDR3 is CASSDGGTSEYV. The DNA of the CDR3 is TGTGCCAGCAGCGACGGAGGGACTAGCGAGTACGTC.

This chain connects TRBV7-9 to TRBJ1-1, with a possible D match to TRBD1 (5 bases). Germline lookup yields CDR1 SEHNR and CDR2 FQNEAQ (reference sequence). The CDR3 loop spans 16 amino acids. Trimming stripped 3 bases from V and 1 base from J, with 15 bases between. DNA of the CDR3: TGTGCCAGCAGCTTTAACTCAGGGTCGGAGAACACTGAAGCTTTCTTT. Amino acid sequence: CASSFNSGSENTEAFF.

The chain links TRBV6-6 to TRBJ1-6; tentatively, D is TRBD1 (5 bases). Germline CDR1 is MNHNY and CDR2 is SVGAGI (reference sequence). CDR3 length: 16 amino acids. V was clipped by 2 bases and J by 3 bases, with 11 bases between them. The CDR3 loop reads CASSYPLQVYNSPLHF. DNA of the CDR3: TGTGCCAGCAGTTACCCACTACAGGTCTATAATTCACCCCTCCACTTT.

This chain joins TRBV27 and TRBJ1-2, with unresolved D. The ends were cut back, 2 bases at V and 8 bases at J, with 15 bases in the middle. Germline loops: CDR1 MNHEY, CDR2 SMNVEV (reference sequence). This CDR3 is built from 14 residues. The CDR3 loop is CASSLDSGFRGYTF. CDR3 bases: TGTGCCAGCAGTTTAGATTCCGGGTTCCGCGGCTACACCTTC.

This clone was observed a handful of times. V is TRBV30 and J is TRBJ1-2; TRBD1 agrees at 7 bases. This CDR3 has 13 amino acids. Germline lookup yields CDR1 GTSNPN and CDR2 SVGIG (reference sequence). The ends lost 0 bases at V and 6 bases at J; junction bases unmatched: 4. This chain's CDR3 is CAWSVDRAHGYTF. CDR3 sequence (DNA): TGTGCCTGGAGTGTCGACAGGGCCCATGGCTACACCTTC.

This chain connects TRBV7-2 to TRBJ1-5; weak D call: TRBD1 (6 bases). Germline loops: CDR1 SGHTA, CDR2 FQGNSA. V lost 2 bases and J lost 4, with 12 bases in between. CDR3 length: 15 residues. The CDR3 coding sequence is TGTGCCAGCAGCTTACGAGGGGGGCGTAATCAGCCCCAGCATTTT. Protein product: CASSLRGGRNQPQHF.

The rearrangement joins TRBV30 to TRBJ2-7; tentative D call: TRBD1 (5 bases). CDR1 and CDR2 from the germline V gene are GTSNPN and SVGIG (reference sequence). V lost 2 bases and J lost 3, with 8 bases in between. The CDR3 runs 12 residues. The CDR3 loop reads CAWSSTGYEQYF. CDR3 in DNA: TGTGCCTGGAGTTCAACAGGCTACGAGCAGTACTTC.

This clone came up once. The chain carries TRBV6-4 and TRBJ2-7, with D possibly called TRBD1 or TRBD2 (5 bases each). The CDR3 totals 14 residues. V was trimmed by 0 bases and J by 3 bases, leaving 9 bases between them. The germline V gene has CDR1 MRHNA and CDR2 SNTAGT. The CDR3 is CASSDSGRDYEQYV. The CDR3 DNA sequence: TGTGCCAGCAGTGACTCGGGACGAGACTACGAGCAGTACGTC.

This clone was observed a handful of times. The rearrangement uses TRBV5-6 and TRBJ1-6; 7 positions agree with TRBD1. Per the germline V gene, CDR1 is SGHDT and CDR2 is YYEEEE. The CDR3 is 14 residues long. Losses at the gene ends were 4 bases for V and 5 bases for J; bases not matched to a gene: 3. The CDR3 DNA follows: TGTGCCAGCAGCGGCAGGGGGAATAATTCACCCCTCCACTTT. Translated: CASSGRGNNSPLHF.

This rearrangement joins TRBV9 to TRBJ1-1; weak D call: TRBD1 (6 bases). V was cut by 0 bases and J by 4 bases, with 10 bases left in between. The CDR3 contains 14 residues. Germline CDR1 is SGDLS and CDR2 is YYNGEE. CDR3 region: CASSVAAGVTEAFF. CDR3 DNA: TGTGCCAGCAGCGTAGCAGCAGGGGTCACTGAAGCTTTCTTT.

The J gene is TRBJ2-3, the V gene TRBV5-1; TRBD1 might be the D (6 bases). This CDR3 region has 14 residues. Germline V gene data show CDR1 as SGHRS and CDR2 as YFSETQ. Trimming stripped 0 bases from V and 4 bases from J, with 9 bases between. The CDR3 region is CASSLVGGSDTQYF. As DNA, the CDR3 is TGCGCCAGCAGCTTGGTAGGGGGTTCAGATACGCAGTATTTT.

The CDR3 loop reads CASKPGGLNEKLFF. The CDR3 DNA reads as TGCGCCAGCAAACCCGGGGGACTTAATGAAAAACTGTTTTTT. The V call is TRBV5-1, the J call TRBJ1-4, with D tentatively TRBD1 (5 bases). Germline V gene lookup returns CDR1 SGHRS and CDR2 YFSETQ. This CDR3 contains 14 residues. Trimming shortened V by 6 bases and J by 4 bases, and 13 bases separated the two germline ends.

This sequence joins TRBV6-6 and TRBJ2-3; 13 nucleotides line up with TRBD2. J lost 1 base, V lost 3 bases, and 1 base had no gene match. Looked up from germline, CDR1 is MNHNY and CDR2 is SVGAGI (reference sequence). This CDR3 has 16 amino acids. The CDR3 DNA follows: TGTGCCAGCAGTTATGGACTAGCGGGGGGCACAGATACGCAGTATTTT. Translation gives CASSYGLAGGTDTQYF.

The chain carries TRBV9 and TRBJ1-5; TRBD1 is a possible D gene (5 bases). The germline gives CDR1 SGDLS, CDR2 YYNGEE. This CDR3 contains 14 residues. The germline V and J ends were trimmed by 0 bases and 1 base, with 5 bases remaining between them. The CDR3 sequence: CASSVGTSNQPQHF. CDR3 DNA sequence: TGTGCCAGCAGCGTAGGGACAAGCAATCAGCCCCAGCATTTT.

The chain recombines TRBV6-6 with TRBJ1-2; D is possibly TRBD1 (5 bases). The CDR3 totals 12 residues. In germline, CDR1 is MNHNY, CDR2 SVGAGI (reference sequence). Trimming shortened V by 11 bases and J by 4 bases, and 14 bases separated the two germline ends. CDR3 nucleotide sequence: TGTGCCTCCTCCACCGGGGGCTATGGCTACACCTTC. Encoded protein: CASSTGGYGYTF.

V and J are TRBV19 and TRBJ2-3; tentative D call: TRBD2 (5 bases). The CDR3 runs 13 residues. Trimming removed 5 bases at V and 4 bases at J, with 10 bases between. Germline V gives CDR1 LNHDA, CDR2 SQIVND (reference sequence). The CDR3 here is CASSDLASDTQYF. The CDR3 DNA is TGTGCCAGTAGTGATCTAGCATCAGATACGCAGTATTTT.

There are a few counts of this clone. The chain links TRBV20-1 to TRBJ1-1, with D hard to call. CDR1 is DFQATT and CDR2 is SNEGSKA in the germline V gene (reference sequence). Trimming cost V 7 bases and J 1 base, with 7 bases left between them. The CDR3 totals 11 residues. The CDR3 loop reads CSVQPNTEAFF. The CDR3 DNA is TGCAGTGTACAGCCGAACACTGAAGCTTTCTTT.

This chain uses TRBV28 with TRBJ1-1; D is perhaps TRBD1 (6 bases). The CDR3 runs 12 residues. V shed 5 bases and J shed 7 bases, with 11 bases lying between them. Germline lookup yields CDR1 MDHEN and CDR2 SYDVKM. CDR3 coding DNA: TGTGCCAGCAGTCAAAACAGGGTTGAAGCTTTCTTT. Translating it yields CASSQNRVEAFF. Based on the CDR3 plus reference TRBV28 and TRBJ1-1, the full variable domain is DVKVTQSSRYLVKRTGEKVFLECVQDMDHENMFWYRQDPGLGLRLIYFSYDVKMKEKGDIPEGYSVSREKKERFSLILESASTNQTSMYLCASSQNRVEAFFGQGTRLTVV.

The chain uses TRBV4-1 and TRBJ1-5; D perhaps matches TRBD1 (5 bases). CDR3 length: 15 residues. With 0 bases removed from V and 10 bases from J, the gap between germline ends came to 16 bases. Germline V lookup: CDR1 MGHRA, CDR2 YSYEKL. The CDR3 region is CASSQDAGTWLPQHF. The CDR3 bases are TGCGCCAGCAGCCAAGATGCGGGGACTTGGTTACCCCAGCATTTT.

The V and J genes are TRBV2 and TRBJ2-3; perhaps TRBD2 as D (5 bases). The CDR3 runs 15 residues. From germline, CDR1 is SNHLY and CDR2 FYNNEI. The V and J ends lost 3 bases and 0 bases respectively, with 10 bases between them. The CDR3 is CASSESGMSTDTQYF. In nucleotides, the CDR3 is TGTGCCAGCAGTGAGTCGGGGATGAGCACAGATACGCAGTATTTT.

V gene TRBV12-1 combines with J gene TRBJ2-1; the DNA was not compared with TRBD1, the D call given in the table. TRBV12-1 is given as a pseudogene. This CDR3 is 15 amino acids long. This chain's CDR3 is CASSPDREKDNEQFF. In nucleotides, the CDR3 is TGTGCCAGCAGCCCTGACAGGGAAAAGGACAATGAGCAGTTCTTC.

The chain is built from TRBV25-1 and TRBJ2-3; 7 bases fit TRBD2. Germline V CDR1 and CDR2: MGHDK, SYGVNS. The CDR3 extends over 13 amino acids. V gave up 2 bases and J gave up 14 bases; unmatched junction bases: 10. Here the CDR3 DNA reads TGTGCCAGCAGTGAAGGAGGGAGGGTAGTATGGTATTTT. Protein product: CASSEGGRVVWYF.

The sample holds a few counts of this clone. This rearrangement joins TRBV15 to TRBJ2-7, with a weak D call TRBD2 (5 bases). There are 12 residues in the CDR3. Trimming stripped 2 bases from V and 5 bases from J, with 7 bases between. Germline values: CDR1 LNHNV, CDR2 YYDKDF (reference sequence). The CDR3 loop is CATSRSGDEQYF. CDR3 DNA: TGTGCCACCAGCAGATCCGGGGACGAGCAGTACTTC. The whole variable domain, filled in from reference TRBV15 and TRBJ2-7, reads DAMVIQNPRYQVTQFGKPVTLSCSQTLNHNVMYWYQQKSSQAPKLLFHYYDKDFNNEADTPDNFQSRRPNTSFCFLDIRSPGLGDTAMYLCATSRSGDEQYFGPGTRLTVT.